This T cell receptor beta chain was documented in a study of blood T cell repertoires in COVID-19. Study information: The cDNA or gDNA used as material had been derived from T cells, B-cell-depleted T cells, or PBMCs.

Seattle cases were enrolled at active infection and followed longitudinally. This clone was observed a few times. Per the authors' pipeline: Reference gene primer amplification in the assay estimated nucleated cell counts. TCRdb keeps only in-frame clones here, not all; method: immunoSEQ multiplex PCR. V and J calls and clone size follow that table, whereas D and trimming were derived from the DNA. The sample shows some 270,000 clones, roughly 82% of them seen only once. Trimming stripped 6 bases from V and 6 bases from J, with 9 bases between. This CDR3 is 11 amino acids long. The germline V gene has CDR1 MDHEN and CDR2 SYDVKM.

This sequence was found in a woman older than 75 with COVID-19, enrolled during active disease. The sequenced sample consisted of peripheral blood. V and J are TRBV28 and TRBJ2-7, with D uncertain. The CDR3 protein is CASSLYGEQYF. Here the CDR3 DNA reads TGTGCCAGCAGCCTCTACGGCGAGCAGTACTTC.